A selection of T cell receptor beta chains follows, all from one sample in a study of shared clonotypes between healthy human individuals. Using immunoSEQ multiplex PCR, the repertoire was profiled, and TCRdb retains in-frame clones only, with some absent. The sample has 500,000 to 700,000 clones, around 95% seen once. The sample comprised naive CD8+ T cells sorted from blood. Receptor source: a woman aged 25 to 39 in good health. CDR3s include the opening cysteine and the closing phenylalanine or tryptophan. The D gene is left open where the match is weak. Clone size is stated in some rows and not others, as once, few, many or a class when expanded.

abundance	d_gene	v_gene	j_gene	CDR3aa	CDR3nt
.	TRBD1	TRBV6-1	TRBJ1-3	CASSDLTGEFSPLWGNTIYF	TGTGCCAGCAGTGACTTGACAGGGGAGTTTTCCCCTCTCTGGGGAAACACCATATATTTT
.	.	TRBV19	TRBJ1-2	CASSIDLGGWRPRVYGYTF	TGTGCCAGTAGTATAGACCTGGGTGGCTGGCGCCCACGAGTCTATGGCTACACCTTC
.	TRBD2	TRBV27	TRBJ2-1	CASSPGLAGTTYNEQFF	TGTGCCAGCAGCCCTGGACTAGCGGGGACGACTTACAATGAGCAGTTCTTC
.	.	TRBV28	TRBJ2-7	CATSQGLDYEQYF	TGTGCCACCTCACAGGGTCTCGACTACGAGCAGTACTTC
.	.	TRBV7-2	TRBJ2-7	CASSLAEDGLPNYEQYF	TGTGCCAGCAGCTTAGCGGAAGACGGATTACCTAACTACGAGCAGTACTTC
.	.	TRBV4-1	TRBJ2-1	CASSREGTPTNNEQFF	TGCGCCAGCAGCCGCGAAGGGACACCAACGAACAATGAGCAGTTCTTC
once	TRBD2	TRBV2	TRBJ2-1	CASIQVVGGPYNEQFF	TGTGCCAGCATCCAGGTGGTGGGAGGGCCCTACAATGAGCAGTTCTTC
.	.	TRBV9	TRBJ2-1	CASSVGLGEWGEQFF	TGTGCCAGCAGCGTAGGATTAGGGGAATGGGGTGAGCAGTTCTTC
once	TRBD1	TRBV5-1	TRBJ1-2	CASSPGDSNYGYTF	TGCGCCAGCAGCCCGGGGGACAGCAACTATGGCTACACCTTC
.	.	TRBV5-6	TRBJ1-1	CASNNRAGKGLNTEAFF	TGTGCCAGCAACAACAGGGCGGGGAAGGGGCTGAACACTGAAGCTTTCTTT
.	.	TRBV29-1	TRBJ1-2	CSVEAQGIGYTF	TGCAGCGTTGAGGCGCAGGGTATTGGCTACACCTTC
.	.	TRBV11-2	TRBJ2-7	CASSFGQSPYEQYF	TGTGCCAGCAGCTTTGGGCAGTCACCCTACGAGCAGTACTTC
once	.	TRBV6-5	TRBJ2-5	CASSDQETQYF	TGTGCCAGCAGTGACCAAGAGACCCAGTACTTC
.	.	TRBV19	TRBJ1-1	CASSNRRAGNTEAFF	TGTGCCAGTAGTAACCGAAGAGCAGGGAACACTGAAGCTTTCTTT
.	.	TRBV7-9	TRBJ1-2	CASSPGQPYGYTF	TGTGCCAGCAGCCCCGGACAGCCCTATGGCTACACCTTC
.	TRBD2	TRBV6-1	TRBJ2-7	CASSEGRWGPTGTSGGLSYEQYF	TGTGCCAGCAGTGAAGGGAGATGGGGACCGACCGGGACTAGCGGGGGTCTCTCCTACGAGCAGTACTTC
.	TRBD1	TRBV6-5	TRBJ1-2	CASREDREGYGYTF	TGTGCCAGCAGGGAGGACAGGGAGGGGTATGGCTACACCTTC
.	TRBD2	TRBV28	TRBJ2-7	CASSERLAGVIEQYF	TGTGCCAGCAGTGAGCGACTAGCGGGAGTTATCGAGCAGTACTTC
.	.	TRBV5-4	TRBJ2-7	CASSGRDGLTNSYEQYF	TGTGCCAGCAGCGGCCGGGACGGTCTCACCAACTCCTACGAGCAGTACTTC
.	.	TRBV28	TRBJ1-1	CASSTHRLTVNTEAFF	TGTGCCAGCAGCACCCATAGACTTACAGTGAACACTGAAGCTTTCTTT
.	.	TRBV28	TRBJ2-7	CASSTHAGTPRPYEQYF	TGTGCCAGCAGCACACACGCCGGGACCCCGAGACCCTACGAGCAGTACTTC